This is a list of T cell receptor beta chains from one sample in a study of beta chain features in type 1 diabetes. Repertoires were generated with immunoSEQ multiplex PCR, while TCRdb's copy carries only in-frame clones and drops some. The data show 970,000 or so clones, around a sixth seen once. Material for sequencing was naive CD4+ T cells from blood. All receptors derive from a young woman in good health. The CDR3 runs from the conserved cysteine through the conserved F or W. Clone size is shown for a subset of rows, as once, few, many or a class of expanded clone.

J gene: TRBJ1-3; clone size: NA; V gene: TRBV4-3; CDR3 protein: CASSQEQTGGTGNTIYF
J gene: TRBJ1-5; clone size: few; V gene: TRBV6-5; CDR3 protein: CASSLQYNQPQHF
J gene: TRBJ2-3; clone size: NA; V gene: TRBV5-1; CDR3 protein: CASSVSSGTAQMAQYF
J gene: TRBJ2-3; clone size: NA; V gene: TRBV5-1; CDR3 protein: CASSLEDGTDTQYF
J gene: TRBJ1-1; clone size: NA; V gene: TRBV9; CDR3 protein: CASSETPGGEAFF
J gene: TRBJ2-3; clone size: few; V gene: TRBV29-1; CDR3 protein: CSVEGGATDTQYF
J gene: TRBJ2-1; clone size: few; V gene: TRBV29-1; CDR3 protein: CSVELAGYLQFF
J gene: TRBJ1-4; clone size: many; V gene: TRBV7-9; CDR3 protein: CASSFRTNEKLFF
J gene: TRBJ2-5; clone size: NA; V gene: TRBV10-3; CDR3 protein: CATRTLDGQETQYF
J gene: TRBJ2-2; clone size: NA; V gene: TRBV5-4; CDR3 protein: CATTLDTGELFF
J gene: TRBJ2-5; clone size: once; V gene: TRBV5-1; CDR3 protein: CASSLQGGLGETQYF
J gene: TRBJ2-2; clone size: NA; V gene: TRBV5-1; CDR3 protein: CASSPGHSNTGELFF
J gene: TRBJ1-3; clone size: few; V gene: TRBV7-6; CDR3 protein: CASSSLAGARSGNTIYF
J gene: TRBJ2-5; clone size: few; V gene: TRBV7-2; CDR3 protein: CASSVDRQQETQYF
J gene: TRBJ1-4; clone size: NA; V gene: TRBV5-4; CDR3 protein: CASSPDRGNEKLFF
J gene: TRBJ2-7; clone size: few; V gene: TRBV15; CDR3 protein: CATSPRGGTGVNEQYF
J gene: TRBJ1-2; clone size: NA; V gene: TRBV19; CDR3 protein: CATTGGFGYTF
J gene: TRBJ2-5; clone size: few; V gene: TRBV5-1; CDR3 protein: CASIGGDQETQYF
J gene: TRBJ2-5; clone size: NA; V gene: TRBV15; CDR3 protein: CATSSLTARASRPQETQYF
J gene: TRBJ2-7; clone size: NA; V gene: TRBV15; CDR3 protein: CATSSFFGGTQYF
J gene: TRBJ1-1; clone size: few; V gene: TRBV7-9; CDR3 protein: CASGEVGAEAFF
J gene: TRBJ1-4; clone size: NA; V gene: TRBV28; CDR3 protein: CASSLWPGEDRDQKLFF
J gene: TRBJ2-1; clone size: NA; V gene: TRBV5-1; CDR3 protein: CASSLRDLAGWRGGARDEQFF
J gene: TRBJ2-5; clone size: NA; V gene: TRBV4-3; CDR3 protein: CASSVTGGETQYF
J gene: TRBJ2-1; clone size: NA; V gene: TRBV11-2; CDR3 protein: CASSRGLRQFF
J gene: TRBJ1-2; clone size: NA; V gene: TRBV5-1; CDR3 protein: CASSLGSGANYGYTF
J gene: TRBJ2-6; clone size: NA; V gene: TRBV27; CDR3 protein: CASSPMGTSGSPGANVLTF